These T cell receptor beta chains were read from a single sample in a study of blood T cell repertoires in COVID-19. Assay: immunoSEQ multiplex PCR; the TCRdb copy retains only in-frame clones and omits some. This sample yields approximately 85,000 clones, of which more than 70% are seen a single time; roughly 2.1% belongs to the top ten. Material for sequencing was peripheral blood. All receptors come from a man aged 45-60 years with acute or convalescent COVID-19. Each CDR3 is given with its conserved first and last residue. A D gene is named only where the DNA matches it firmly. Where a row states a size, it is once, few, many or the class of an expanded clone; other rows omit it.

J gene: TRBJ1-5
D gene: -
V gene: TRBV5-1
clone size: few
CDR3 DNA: TGCGCCAGCAGCTTGGGTGGTACAAATAGCAATCAGCCCCAGCATTTT
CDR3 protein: CASSLGGTNSNQPQHF

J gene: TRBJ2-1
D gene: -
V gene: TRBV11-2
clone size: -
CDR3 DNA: TGTGCCAGCAGACAGACTTTTTTGGGGCCCCGTGCGTTCTTC
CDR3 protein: CASRQTFLGPRAFF

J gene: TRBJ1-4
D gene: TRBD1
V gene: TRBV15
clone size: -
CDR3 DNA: TGTGCCACCAGCAGAGGGACAGGAGCAGAGCGGGTCGAAAAACTGTTTTTT
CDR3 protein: CATSRGTGAERVEKLFF

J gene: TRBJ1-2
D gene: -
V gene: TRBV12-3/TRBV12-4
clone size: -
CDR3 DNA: TGTGCCAGCAGTTTAGCTGGGCCCTATGGCTACACCTTC
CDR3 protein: CASSLAGPYGYTF

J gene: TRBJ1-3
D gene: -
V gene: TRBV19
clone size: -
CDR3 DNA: TGTGCCAGTAGTACCGACACACGGAACACCATATATTTT
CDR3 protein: CASSTDTRNTIYF

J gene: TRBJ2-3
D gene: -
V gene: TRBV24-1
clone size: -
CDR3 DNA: TGTGCCACCAGTGATTTGGACAGTATAGATACGCAGTATTTT
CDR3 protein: CATSDLDSIDTQYF

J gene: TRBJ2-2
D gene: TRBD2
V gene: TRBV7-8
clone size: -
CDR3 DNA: TGTGCCAGCAGCTTAGCGCTAGCGGGGACCCCAGGGACCGGGGAGCTGTTTTTT
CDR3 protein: CASSLALAGTPGTGELFF

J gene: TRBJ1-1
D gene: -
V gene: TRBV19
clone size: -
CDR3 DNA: TGTGCCGCAAGCACTCAGGCAGGGCGGCGGACTGAAGCTTTCTTT
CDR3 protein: CAASTQAGRRTEAFF

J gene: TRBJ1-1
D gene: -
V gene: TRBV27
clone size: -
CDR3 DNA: TGTGCCAGCAGTCCCCCCGACAGCTCTGAAGCTTTCTTT
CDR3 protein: CASSPPDSSEAFF

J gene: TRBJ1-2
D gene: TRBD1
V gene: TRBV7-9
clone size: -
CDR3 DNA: TGTGCCAGCAGCTTAGGGGGACAGCCCTATGGCTACACCTTC
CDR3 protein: CASSLGGQPYGYTF

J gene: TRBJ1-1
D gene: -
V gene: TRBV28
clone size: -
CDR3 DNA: TGTGCCAGCAGCGGCCGAGGGTACACTGAAGCTTTCTTT
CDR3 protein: CASSGRGYTEAFF

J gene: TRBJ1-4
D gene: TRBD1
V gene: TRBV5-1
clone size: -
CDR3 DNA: TGCGCCAGCAGCTTGAGTGGACAGGGGGGTGAAAAACTGTTTTTT
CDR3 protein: CASSLSGQGGEKLFF

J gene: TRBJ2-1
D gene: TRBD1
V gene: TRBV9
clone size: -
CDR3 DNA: TGTGCCAGCAGCGTAGAGGTTCAGGGGGAGAATGAGCAGTTCTTC
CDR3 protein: CASSVEVQGENEQFF

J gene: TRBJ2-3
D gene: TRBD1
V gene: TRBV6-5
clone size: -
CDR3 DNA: TGTGCCAGCAGGCTGGACAGGGGGGCAGATACGCAGTATTTT
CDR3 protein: CASRLDRGADTQYF

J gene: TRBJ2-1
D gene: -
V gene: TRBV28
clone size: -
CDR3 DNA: TGTGCCAGCAGTCTAGGCCTTATTGGGAATGAGCAGTTCTTC
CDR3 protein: CASSLGLIGNEQFF

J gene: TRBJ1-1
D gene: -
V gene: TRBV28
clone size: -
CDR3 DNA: TGTGCCAGCAGTTTTTCCCAACAGGTCTTCGCTGAAGCTTTCTTT
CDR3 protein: CASSFSQQVFAEAFF

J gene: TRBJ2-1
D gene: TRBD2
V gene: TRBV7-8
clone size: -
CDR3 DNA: TGTGCCAGCAGCCGACTAGCGGGGAGGGGCAATGAGCAGTTCTTC
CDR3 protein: CASSRLAGRGNEQFF

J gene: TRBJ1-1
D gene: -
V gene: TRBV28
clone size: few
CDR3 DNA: TGTGCCAGCAGTCTACTCGGGACTGCTAACACTGAAGCTTTCTTT
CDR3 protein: CASSLLGTANTEAFF

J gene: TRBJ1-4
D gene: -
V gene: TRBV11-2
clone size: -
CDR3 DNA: TGTGCCAGCAGCTTAGCCAGTAATGAAAAACTGTTTTTT
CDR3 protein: CASSLASNEKLFF

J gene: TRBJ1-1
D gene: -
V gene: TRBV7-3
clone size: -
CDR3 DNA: TGTGCCAGCAGCTTAAACGGGGGAGACACTGAAGCTTTCTTT
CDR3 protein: CASSLNGGDTEAFF

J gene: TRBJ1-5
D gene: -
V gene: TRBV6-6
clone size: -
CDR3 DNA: TGTGCCAGCAGTTACGGAGGAATCAATCAGCCCCAGCATTTT
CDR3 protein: CASSYGGINQPQHF

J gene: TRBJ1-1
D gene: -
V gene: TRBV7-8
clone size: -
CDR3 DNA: TGTGCCAGCAGCTTAGCCCAGGGTTTGAACACTGAAGCTTTCTTT
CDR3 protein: CASSLAQGLNTEAFF

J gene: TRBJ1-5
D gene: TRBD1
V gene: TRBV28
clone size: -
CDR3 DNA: TGTGCCACGCGACAGGGGGCTCAGCCCCAGCATTTT
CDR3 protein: CATRQGAQPQHF

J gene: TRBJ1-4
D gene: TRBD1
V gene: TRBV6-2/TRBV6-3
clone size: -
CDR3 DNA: TGTGCCAGCAGTTACATTGGGACAGCTAATGAAAAACTGTTTTTT
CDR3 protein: CASSYIGTANEKLFF

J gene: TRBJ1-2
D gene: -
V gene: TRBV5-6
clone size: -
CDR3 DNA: TGTGCCAGCAGCCCTCCAGGGTCGCTTATTTGGGGCTACACCTTC
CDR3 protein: CASSPPGSLIWGYTF

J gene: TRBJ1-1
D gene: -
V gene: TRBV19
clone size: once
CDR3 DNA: TGTGCCAGTAGTATAGTAGACAGTCCCAGAACTGAAGCTTTCTTT
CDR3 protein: CASSIVDSPRTEAFF

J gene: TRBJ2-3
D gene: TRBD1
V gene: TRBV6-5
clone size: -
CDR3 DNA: TGTGCCAGCATCCGACGGACAGGTTACACAGATACGCAGTATTTT
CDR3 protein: CASIRRTGYTDTQYF

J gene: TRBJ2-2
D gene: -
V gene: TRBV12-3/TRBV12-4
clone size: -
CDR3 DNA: TGTGCCAGCTCGGGCGGGGAGCTGTTTTTT
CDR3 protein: CASSGGELFF

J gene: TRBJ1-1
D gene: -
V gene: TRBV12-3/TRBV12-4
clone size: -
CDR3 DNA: TGTGCCAGCAGTTTTACGAGACGGGGAGAAGCTTTTTTT
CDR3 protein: CASSFTRRGEAFF

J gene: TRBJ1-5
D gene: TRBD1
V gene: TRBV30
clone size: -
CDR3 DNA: TGTGCCGTTAGTGAGGGGGCTAGCAATCAGCCCCAGCATTTT
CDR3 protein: CAVSEGASNQPQHF

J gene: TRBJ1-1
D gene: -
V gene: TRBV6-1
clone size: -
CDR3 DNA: TGTGCCAGCAGTGAAATCCCCAAGAACACTGAAGCTTTCTTT
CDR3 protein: CASSEIPKNTEAFF

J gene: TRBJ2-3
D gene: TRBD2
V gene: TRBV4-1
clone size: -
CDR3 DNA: TGCGCCAGCAGTCTTCTAGCGGGAGGGACAGATACGCAGTATTTT
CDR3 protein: CASSLLAGGTDTQYF

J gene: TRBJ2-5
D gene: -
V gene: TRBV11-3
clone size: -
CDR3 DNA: TGTGCCAGCAGCTCCAACCAAGAGACCCAGTACTTC
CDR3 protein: CASSSNQETQYF

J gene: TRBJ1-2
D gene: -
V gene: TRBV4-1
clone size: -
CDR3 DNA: TGCGCCAGCAGCCAAAAGGCATGGGGGCACGGCTATGGCTACACCTTC
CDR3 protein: CASSQKAWGHGYGYTF

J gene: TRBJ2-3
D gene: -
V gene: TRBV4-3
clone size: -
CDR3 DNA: TGCGCCAGCAGCCCCCGACTAGGGGGCACAGATACGCAGTATTTT
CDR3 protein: CASSPRLGGTDTQYF

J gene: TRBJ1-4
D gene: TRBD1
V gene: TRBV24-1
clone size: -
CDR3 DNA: TGTGCCACCAGTGATTTCGACAGGGTAAAACTGTTTTTT
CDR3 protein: CATSDFDRVKLFF

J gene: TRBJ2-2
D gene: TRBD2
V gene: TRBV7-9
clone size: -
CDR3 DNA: TGTGCCAGCAGCTTAGCTGTCAATAGCGGGGCGAACACCGGGGAGCTGTTTTTT
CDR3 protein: CASSLAVNSGANTGELFF